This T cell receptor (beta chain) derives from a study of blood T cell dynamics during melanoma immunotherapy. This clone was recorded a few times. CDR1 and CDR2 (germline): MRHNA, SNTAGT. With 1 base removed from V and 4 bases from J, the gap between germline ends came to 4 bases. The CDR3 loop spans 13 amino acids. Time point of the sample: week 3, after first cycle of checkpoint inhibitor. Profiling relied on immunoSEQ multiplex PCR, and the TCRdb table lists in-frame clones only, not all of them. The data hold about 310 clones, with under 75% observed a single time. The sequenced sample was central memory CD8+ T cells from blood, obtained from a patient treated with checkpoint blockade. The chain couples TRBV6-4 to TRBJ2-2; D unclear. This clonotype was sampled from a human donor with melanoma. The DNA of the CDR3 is TGTGCCAGCAGTGACTACAGCACCGGGGAGCTGTTTTTT. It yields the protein CASSDYSTGELFF.